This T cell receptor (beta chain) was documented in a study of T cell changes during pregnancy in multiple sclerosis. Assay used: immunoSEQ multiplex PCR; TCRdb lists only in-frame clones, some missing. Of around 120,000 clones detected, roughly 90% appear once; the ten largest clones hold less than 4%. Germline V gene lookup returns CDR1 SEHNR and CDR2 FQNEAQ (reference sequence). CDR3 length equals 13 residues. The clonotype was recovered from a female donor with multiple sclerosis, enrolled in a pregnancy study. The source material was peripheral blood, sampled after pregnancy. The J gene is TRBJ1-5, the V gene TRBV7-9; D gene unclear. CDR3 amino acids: CATRSAEGQPQHF. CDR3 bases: TGTGCTACCCGGAGTGCCGAGGGTCAGCCCCAGCATTTT. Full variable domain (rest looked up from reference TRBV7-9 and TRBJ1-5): DTGVSQNPRHKITKRGQNVTFRCDPISEHNRLYWYRQTLGQGPEFLTYFQNEAQLEKSRLLSDRFSAERPKGSFSTLEIQRTEQGDSAMYLCATRSAEGQPQHFGDGTRLSIL.